The 6 T cell receptor beta chains given below trace back to one sample, sequenced in a study of response to subunit inactivated influenza vaccine. TCRdb redid the calling of the RT-PCR reads with MiXCR, one entry per CDR3 protein. Of about 540,000 distinct CDR3 sequences listed, under 30% are singletons. This sample was also put to use in a study of T cells expressing NK-cell markers. From that study: It was by 5'RACE template switching with UMIs that TCR beta cDNA was made.

This specimen was CD4+ T cells sorted from PBMCs, taken about 12 days after vaccination. The receptors were gathered from a man aged 45 to 65 who received an inactivated influenza vaccine.

The chain has TRBV29-1 and TRBJ1-4; D remains unclear. V lost 4 bases and J 7 bases, leaving 13 bases between the germline ends. Germline V CDR1 and CDR2: SQVTM, ANQGSEA. The length of the CDR3 is 13 residues. The CDR3 DNA reads TGCAGCGTTGTTCTCCTCGTCGGTGAAAAACTGTTTTTT. As protein: CSVVLLVGEKLFF.

The sample holds many counts of this clonotype. V is TRBV7-9 and J is TRBJ2-1; TRBD2 aligns across 12 bases. The germline gives CDR1 SEHNR, CDR2 FQNEAQ (reference sequence). CDR3 length: 15 residues. V shed 3 bases and J 6 bases; nucleotides not matched to a gene: 3. CDR3 amino acids: CASSFTSGGLNEQFF. The CDR3 bases are TGTGCCAGCAGCTTCACTAGCGGGGGGCTCAATGAGCAGTTCTTC.

This clonotype was seen more than once but under ten times. The genes are TRBV20-1 and TRBJ2-1, with TRBD2 matching over 10 bases. Unmatched junction bases numbered 2, after V lost 2 bases and J lost 4 bases. The CDR3 runs 14 residues. CDR1 is DFQATT and CDR2 is SNEGSKA in the germline V gene (reference sequence). CDR3 in amino acids: CSARWTSGYNEQFF. The DNA for the CDR3 is TGCAGTGCTAGATGGACTAGCGGATACAATGAGCAGTTCTTC.

This chain connects TRBV12-3 or TRBV12-4 to TRBJ1-1; unclear D gene. Trimming cost V 7 bases and J 1 base, with 13 bases left between them. The CDR3 totals 14 residues. The CDR3 here is CASTPRWANTEAFF. The CDR3 nucleotides are TGTGCCAGCACGCCCAGGTGGGCGAACACTGAAGCTTTCTTT.

The rearrangement uses TRBV7-2 and TRBJ2-3; TRBD1 matches 8 bases. The CDR3 runs to 14 residues. Per the germline V gene, CDR1 is SGHTA and CDR2 is FQGNSA. Trimming cost V 9 bases and J 4 bases; bases outside gene matches: 9. This chain's CDR3 is CASQGAFGADTQYF. The CDR3 DNA reads as TGTGCCAGTCAGGGGGCCTTTGGAGCAGATACGCAGTATTTT.

This clonotype occurred many times. CDR3 DNA: TGCAGTGCTAGAGGGGGGACCACAAGCACAGATACGCAGTATTTT. This gives the protein CSARGGTTSTDTQYF. The genes are TRBV20-1 and TRBJ2-3, with D tentatively TRBD1 or TRBD2 (5 bases each). V was shortened by 1 base and J by 0 bases, with 11 bases between the two germline ends. The CDR3 totals 15 residues. Per germline, CDR1 DFQATT and CDR2 SNEGSKA (reference sequence).